Listed below are T cell receptor beta chains from one sample, sequenced in a study of T-cell memory formation after mild COVID-19. TCRdb re-derived calls from the 5' RACE reads in MiXCR, one entry per CDR3 protein. The sample includes some 440,000 distinct CDR3 sequences, about 23% of them seen just once. Sequencing used PBMCs or a T cell subset sorted from them (not recorded which). Every receptor here comes from an adult woman who had mild COVID-19 (a few samples of this study predate the infection). Cell type and time point are not known. CDR3s leave out the opening cysteine and the closing phenylalanine or tryptophan. Fields, in order: V gene, CDR3 protein.

>TRBV13
ASSSSGQGTREQY
>TRBV6-5
ASTRTGAGPGYT
>TRBV5-1
ASSLVQGNEKLF
>TRBV3-1
ASSHRGGPTGELF
>TRBV5-1
ASSLETSGGYEQY
>TRBV10-3
AISGEGAQY
>TRBV4-2
ASSQVRGGQPQH
>TRBV24-1
ATSGWLAGGTGELF
>TRBV29-1
SVERGSYNEQF
>TRBV25-1
ASSEKGERETQY
>TRBV20-1
SARGGTGAATEAF
>TRBV7-3
ASSLSPVAGVIGNEQF
>TRBV5-4
ASSRDRGIVKNIQY
>TRBV20-1
SASWGAGNSPLH
>TRBV7-9
ASSPRVSRRYEQY
>TRBV12-3/TRBV12-4
AVEQGHDGELF
>TRBV20-1
SAIPENYGYT
>TRBV3-1
ASSQDYYEQY
>TRBV19
ASSRGGSIHEQY
>TRBV7-8
ASSFLDRGSYGYT
>TRBV5-6
ASSGYGRGAYYEQY
>TRBV2
ASSSDNQETQY
>TRBV6-2/TRBV6-3
ASSYSGLAGGPHAYEQY
>TRBV6-2/TRBV6-3
ASREGLASYNEQF
>TRBV6-1
ASVRDRGPETQY
>TRBV28
ASSSVGTSRYEQY
>TRBV7-9
ASSLGGWGQAGDEQY
>TRBV10-2
ASSESSLAGGTDTQY
>TRBV4-3
ASSQDWRVKAEQY
>TRBV2
ASSARSQISSGNTIY
>TRBV2
ASSQGLYISGELF
>TRBV12-3/TRBV12-4
ASSLARILGNTIY
>TRBV7-9
ASSPGDRAPGNTIY
>TRBV5-6
ASSSGRLLTNEQY